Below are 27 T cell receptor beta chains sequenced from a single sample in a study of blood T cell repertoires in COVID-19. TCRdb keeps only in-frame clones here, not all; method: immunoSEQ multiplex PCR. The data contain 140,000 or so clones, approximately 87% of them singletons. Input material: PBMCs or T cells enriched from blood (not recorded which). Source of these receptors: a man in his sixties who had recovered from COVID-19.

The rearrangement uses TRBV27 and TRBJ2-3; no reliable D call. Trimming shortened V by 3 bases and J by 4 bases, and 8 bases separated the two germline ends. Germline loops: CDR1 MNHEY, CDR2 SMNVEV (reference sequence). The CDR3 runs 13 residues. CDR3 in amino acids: CASSFGAADTQYF. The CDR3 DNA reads TGTGCCAGCAGTTTCGGCGCGGCAGATACGCAGTATTTT.

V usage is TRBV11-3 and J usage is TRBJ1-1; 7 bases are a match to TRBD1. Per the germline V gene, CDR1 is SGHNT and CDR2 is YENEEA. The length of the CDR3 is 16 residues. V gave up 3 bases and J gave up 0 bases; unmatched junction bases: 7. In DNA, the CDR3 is TGTGCCAGCAGCTTCCGGGACAGAGCCATGAACACTGAAGCTTTCTTT. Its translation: CASSFRDRAMNTEAFF.

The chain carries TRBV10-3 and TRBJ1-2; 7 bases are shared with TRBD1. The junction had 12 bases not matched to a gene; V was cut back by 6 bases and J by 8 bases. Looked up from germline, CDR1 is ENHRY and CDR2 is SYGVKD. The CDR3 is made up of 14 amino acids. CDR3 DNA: TGTGCCATCAGAGAAGGCGTGACAGGGAAAGGCTACACCTTC. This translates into CAIREGVTGKGYTF.

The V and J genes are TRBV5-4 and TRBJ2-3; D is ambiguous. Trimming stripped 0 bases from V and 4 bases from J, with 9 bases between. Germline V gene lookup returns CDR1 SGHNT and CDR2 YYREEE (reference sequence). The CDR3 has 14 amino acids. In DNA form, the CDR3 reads TGTGCCAGCAGCTTGGGACTGTCGGCAGATACGCAGTATTTT. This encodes CASSLGLSADTQYF.

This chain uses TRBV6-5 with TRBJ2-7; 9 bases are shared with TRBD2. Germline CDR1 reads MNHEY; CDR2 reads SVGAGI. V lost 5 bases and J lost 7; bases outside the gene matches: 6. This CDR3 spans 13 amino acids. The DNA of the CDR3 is TGTGCCAGCAGTCATAGCGGGAGAGGTGAGCAGTACTTC. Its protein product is CASSHSGRGEQYF.

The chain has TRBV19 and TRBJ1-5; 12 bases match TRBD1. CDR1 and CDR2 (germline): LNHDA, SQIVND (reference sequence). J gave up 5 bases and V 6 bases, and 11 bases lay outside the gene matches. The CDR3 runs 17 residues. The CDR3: CASSIRDRGRRDQPQHF. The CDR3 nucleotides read TGTGCCAGTAGCATTCGGGACAGGGGGCGTCGGGATCAGCCCCAGCATTTT.

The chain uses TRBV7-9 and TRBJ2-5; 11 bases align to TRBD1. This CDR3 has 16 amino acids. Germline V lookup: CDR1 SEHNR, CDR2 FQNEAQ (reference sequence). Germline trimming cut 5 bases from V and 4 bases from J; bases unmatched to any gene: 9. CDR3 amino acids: CASSRLGQGAGETQYF. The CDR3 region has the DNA TGTGCCAGCAGCCGCCTAGGACAGGGGGCAGGAGAGACCCAGTACTTC.

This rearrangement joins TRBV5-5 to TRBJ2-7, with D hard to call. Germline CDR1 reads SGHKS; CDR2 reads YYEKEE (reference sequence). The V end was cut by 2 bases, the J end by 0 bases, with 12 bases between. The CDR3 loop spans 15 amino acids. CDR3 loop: CASSFAPRSSYEQYF. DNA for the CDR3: TGTGCCAGCAGCTTCGCCCCTAGGAGCTCCTACGAGCAGTACTTC.

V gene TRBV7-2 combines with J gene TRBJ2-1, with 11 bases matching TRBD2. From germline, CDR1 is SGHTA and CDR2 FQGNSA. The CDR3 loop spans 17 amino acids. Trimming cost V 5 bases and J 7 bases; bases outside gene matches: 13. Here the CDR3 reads CASSVSGRASLGNEQFF. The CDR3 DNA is TGTGCCAGCAGCGTTAGCGGGAGGGCCTCTCTGGGTAATGAGCAGTTCTTC.

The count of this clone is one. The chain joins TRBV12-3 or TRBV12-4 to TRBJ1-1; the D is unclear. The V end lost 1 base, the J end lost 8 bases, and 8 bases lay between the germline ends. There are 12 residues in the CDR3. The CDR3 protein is CASSLGGREAFF. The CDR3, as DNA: TGTGCCAGCAGTTTAGGTGGCAGGGAAGCTTTCTTT.

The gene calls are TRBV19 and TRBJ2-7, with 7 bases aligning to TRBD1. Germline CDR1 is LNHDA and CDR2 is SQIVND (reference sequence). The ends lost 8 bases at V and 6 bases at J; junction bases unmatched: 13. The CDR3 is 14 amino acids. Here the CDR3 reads CASRRNRGRGEQYF. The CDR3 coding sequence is TGTGCCAGTCGGAGAAACAGGGGTCGGGGCGAGCAGTACTTC.

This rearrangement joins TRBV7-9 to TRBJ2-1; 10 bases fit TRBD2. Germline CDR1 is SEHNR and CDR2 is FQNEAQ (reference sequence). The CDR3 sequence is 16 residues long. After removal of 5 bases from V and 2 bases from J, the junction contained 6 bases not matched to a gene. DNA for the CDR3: TGTGCCAGCAGCCCGAAAGGACTAGCGGCCTACAATGAGCAGTTCTTC. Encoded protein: CASSPKGLAAYNEQFF.

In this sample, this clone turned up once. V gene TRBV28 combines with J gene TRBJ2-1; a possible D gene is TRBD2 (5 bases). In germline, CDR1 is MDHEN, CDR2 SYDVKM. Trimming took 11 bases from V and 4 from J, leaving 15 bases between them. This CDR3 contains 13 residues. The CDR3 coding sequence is TGTGCCCTCCGGGGAGATTGGTACAATGAGCAGTTCTTC. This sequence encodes CALRGDWYNEQFF.

CDR3 loop: CASSPREKLFF. The CDR3 DNA reads as TGTGCCAGCAGTCCGAGGGAAAAACTGTTTTTT. V is TRBV2 and J is TRBJ1-4; D unresolved. From germline, CDR1 is SNHLY and CDR2 FYNNEI. V lost 5 bases to trimming and J lost 8 bases, with 6 bases between them. This CDR3 has 11 amino acids.

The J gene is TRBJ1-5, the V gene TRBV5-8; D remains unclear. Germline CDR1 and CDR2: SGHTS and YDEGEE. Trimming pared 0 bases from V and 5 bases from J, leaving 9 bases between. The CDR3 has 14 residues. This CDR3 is CASSLGAIDQPQHF. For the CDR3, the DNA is TGTGCCAGCAGCTTGGGTGCGATAGATCAGCCCCAGCATTTT.

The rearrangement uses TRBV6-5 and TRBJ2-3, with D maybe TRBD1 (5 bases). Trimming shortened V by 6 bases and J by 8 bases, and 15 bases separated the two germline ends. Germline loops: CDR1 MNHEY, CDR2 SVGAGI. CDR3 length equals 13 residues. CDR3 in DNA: TGTGCCAGCAGCCCAATAGGGCAGGGTACGCAGTATTTT. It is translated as CASSPIGQGTQYF.

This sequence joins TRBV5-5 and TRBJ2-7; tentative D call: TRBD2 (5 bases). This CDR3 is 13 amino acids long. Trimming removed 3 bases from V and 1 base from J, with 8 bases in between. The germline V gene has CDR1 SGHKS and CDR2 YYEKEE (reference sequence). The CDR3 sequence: CASSSRGSYEQYF. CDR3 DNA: TGTGCCAGCAGCTCCCGGGGATCCTACGAGCAGTACTTC.

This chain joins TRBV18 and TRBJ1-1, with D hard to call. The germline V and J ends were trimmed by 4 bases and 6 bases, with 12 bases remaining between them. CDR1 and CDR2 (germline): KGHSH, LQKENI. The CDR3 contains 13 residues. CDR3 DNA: TGTGCCAGCTCACGCCCTAGTGGGTCTGAAGCTTTCTTT. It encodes CASSRPSGSEAFF. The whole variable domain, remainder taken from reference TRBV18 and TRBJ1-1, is NAGVMQNPRHLVRRRGQEARLRCSPMKGHSHVYWYRQLPEEGLKFMVYLQKENIIDESGMPKERFSAEFPKEGPSILRIQQVVRGDSAAYFCASSRPSGSEAFFGQGTRLTVV.

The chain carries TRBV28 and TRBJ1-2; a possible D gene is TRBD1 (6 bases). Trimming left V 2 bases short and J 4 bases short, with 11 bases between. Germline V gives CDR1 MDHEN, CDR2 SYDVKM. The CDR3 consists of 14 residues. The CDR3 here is CASSLGGVGYGYTF. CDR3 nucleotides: TGTGCCAGCAGTTTAGGGGGCGTAGGCTATGGCTACACCTTC.

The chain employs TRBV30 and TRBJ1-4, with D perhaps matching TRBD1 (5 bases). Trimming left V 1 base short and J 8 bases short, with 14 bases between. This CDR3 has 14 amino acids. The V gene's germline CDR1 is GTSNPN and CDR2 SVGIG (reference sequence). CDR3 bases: TGTGCCTGGAGTGGGACAAGGAGTAAAGAAAAACTGTTTTTT. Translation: CAWSGTRSKEKLFF. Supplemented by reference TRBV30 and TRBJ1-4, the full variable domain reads SQTIHQWPATLVQPVGSPLSLECTVEGTSNPNLYWYRQAAGRGLQLLFYSVGIGQISSEVPQNLSASRPQDRQFILSSKKLLLSDSGFYLCAWSGTRSKEKLFFGSGTQLSVL.

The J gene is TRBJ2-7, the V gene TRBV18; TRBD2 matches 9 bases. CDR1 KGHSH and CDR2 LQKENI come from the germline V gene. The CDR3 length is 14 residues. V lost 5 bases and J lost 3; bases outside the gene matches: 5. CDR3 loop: CASSAGGAIYEQYF. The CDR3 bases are TGTGCCAGCTCAGCGGGGGGGGCAATCTACGAGCAGTACTTC.

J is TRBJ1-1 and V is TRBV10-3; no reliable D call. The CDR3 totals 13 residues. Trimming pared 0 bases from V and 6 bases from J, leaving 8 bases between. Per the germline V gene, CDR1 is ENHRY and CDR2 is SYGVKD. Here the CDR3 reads CAISESMGSEAFF. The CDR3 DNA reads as TGTGCCATCAGTGAGTCAATGGGCTCTGAAGCTTTCTTT.

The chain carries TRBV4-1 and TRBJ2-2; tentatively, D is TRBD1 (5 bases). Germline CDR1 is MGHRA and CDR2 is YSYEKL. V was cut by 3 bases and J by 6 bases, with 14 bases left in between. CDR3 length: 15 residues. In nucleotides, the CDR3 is TGCGCCAGCAGCCACCTCCAAGGGGTTCCCGGGGAGCTGTTTTTT. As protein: CASSHLQGVPGELFF.

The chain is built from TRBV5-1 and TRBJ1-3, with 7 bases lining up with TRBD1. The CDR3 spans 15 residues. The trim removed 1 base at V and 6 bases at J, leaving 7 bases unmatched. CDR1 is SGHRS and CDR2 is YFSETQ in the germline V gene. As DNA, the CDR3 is TGCGCCAGCAGCTTGACAGGGGAGGTTGTAAACACCATATATTTT. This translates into CASSLTGEVVNTIYF.

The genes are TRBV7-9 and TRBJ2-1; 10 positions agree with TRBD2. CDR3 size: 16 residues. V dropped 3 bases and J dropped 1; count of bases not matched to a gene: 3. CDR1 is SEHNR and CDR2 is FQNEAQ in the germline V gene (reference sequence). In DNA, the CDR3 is TGTGCCAGCAGCTTGGGAGCGGGAGGGTCCTACAATGAGCAGTTCTTC. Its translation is CASSLGAGGSYNEQFF.

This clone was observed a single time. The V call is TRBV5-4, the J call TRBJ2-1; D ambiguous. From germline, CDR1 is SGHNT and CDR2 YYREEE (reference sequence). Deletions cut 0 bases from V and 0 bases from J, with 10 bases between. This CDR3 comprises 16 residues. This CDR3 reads CASSLAGFNSYNEQFF. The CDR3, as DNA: TGTGCCAGCAGCTTGGCAGGCTTCAACTCCTACAATGAGCAGTTCTTC. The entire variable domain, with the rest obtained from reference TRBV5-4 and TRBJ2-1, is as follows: ETGVTQSPTHLIKTRGQQVTLRCSSQSGHNTVSWYQQALGQGPQFIFQYYREEENGRGNFPPRFSGLQFPNYSSELNVNALELDDSALYLCASSLAGFNSYNEQFFGPGTRLTVL.

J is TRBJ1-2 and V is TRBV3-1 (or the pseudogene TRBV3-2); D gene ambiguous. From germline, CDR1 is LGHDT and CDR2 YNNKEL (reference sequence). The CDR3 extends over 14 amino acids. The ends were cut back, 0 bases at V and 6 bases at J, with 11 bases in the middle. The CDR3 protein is CASSQDEGRNGYTF. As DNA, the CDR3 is TGTGCCAGCAGCCAAGATGAGGGAAGGAATGGCTACACCTTC.